These 4 T cell receptor beta chains originate from one sample sequenced in a study of OX40 agonist ivuxolimab in advanced cancers. Method: immunoSEQ multiplex PCR; TCRdb's copy keeps in-frame clones and lacks some. The table includes about 51,000 clones, around 82% detected once. The source material was CD4+ or CD8+ T cells sorted from blood, sampled in a trial of the OX40 agonist ivuxolimab. These receptors were obtained from an adult with an advanced solid tumor such as melanoma, head and neck, liver or kidney cancer.

In this sample, this clone turned up a few times. The J gene is TRBJ2-1, the V gene TRBV21-1; the table's D gene call, TRBD2, was not cross checked with the DNA. TRBV21-1 is noted as a pseudogene. The CDR3 is 15 residues long. CDR3 DNA sequence: TGTGCCAGCAGCAAAGCAACAGGGACTAGCAGTGAGCAGTTCTTC. This translates into CASSKATGTSSEQFF.

This clone turned up a few times. The chain combines TRBV6-5 with TRBJ2-7, with D maybe TRBD2 (6 bases). Trimming left V 2 bases short and J 9 bases short, with 14 bases between. The CDR3 is 13 residues long. CDR1 and CDR2 from the germline V gene are MNHEY and SVGAGI. CDR3 coding DNA: TGTGCCAGCAGTTACCGACTAGTCGTTAGGCAGTACTTC. This codes for CASSYRLVVRQYF.

V and J are TRBV7-9 and TRBJ1-2; a weak D match, TRBD1 (5 bases). This CDR3 is built from 17 residues. Germline V lookup: CDR1 SEHNR, CDR2 FQNEAQ (reference sequence). Trimming left V 4 bases short and J 0 bases short, with 18 bases between. The CDR3 DNA sequence: TGTGCCAGCAGCTCCTACTCGGGACCGCTAGCTAACTATGGCTACACCTTC. Amino acids: CASSSYSGPLANYGYTF.

This rearrangement joins TRBV5-1 to TRBJ2-1, with a weak D call TRBD2 (6 bases). V gave up 1 base and J gave up 6 bases, with 17 bases separating them. The germline V gene encodes CDR1 SGHRS and CDR2 YFSETQ. The CDR3 consists of 16 residues. In DNA form, the CDR3 reads TGCGCCAGCAGCTTGTACCGGCTGGGGGACTCCAATGAGCAGTTCTTC. It is translated as CASSLYRLGDSNEQFF.